The present T cell receptor beta chain was sequenced within a study of blood T cell repertoires in COVID-19. On the study more broadly: COVID-19 samples from acute and convalescent phases originated in the United States, Italy and Spain. Nucleic acid was either cDNA or gDNA, and it came from T cells, B-cell-depleted T cells, or PBMCs.

Trimming left V 0 bases short and J 3 bases short, with 8 bases between. Per germline, CDR1 SQVTM and CDR2 ANQGSEA. The CDR3 is 13 residues long. In the authors' workflow: Amplification from reference gene primers served as the basis for estimated nucleated cell counts. Using immunoSEQ multiplex PCR, the repertoire was profiled, and TCRdb retains in-frame clones only, with some absent. V, J and clone size are taken as reported in that table, and D and trimming were inferred from the DNA itself. The sample has 72,000 or so clones, approximately 89% seen once. The J gene is TRBJ1-1, the V gene TRBV29-1; the D is unclear. Specimen: peripheral blood. This clonotype was sampled from a woman aged 80 or over with active or convalescent COVID-19. CDR3 region: CSVEEGGYTEAFF. DNA for the CDR3: TGCAGCGTTGAAGAAGGCGGGTACACTGAAGCTTTCTTT.